This T cell receptor (beta chain) was recorded in a study of draining lymph node invasion in breast cancer (dated by TCRdb to 2018 to 2021). About the investigation overall: Nodal metastasis was diagnosed by histology and cytokeratin immunohistochemistry and confirmed by EpCAM/CD45 flow cytometry. From every patient, the primary tumor plus matched non-invaded and tumor-invaded tumor-draining lymph nodes were collected, and both Treg and Tconv subsets were profiled. In the separate targeted TCR sequencing, lymph nodes from 5 or 6 patients were covered, and primary tumors were sequenced for three of those patients. Across breast cancer tissues, a separate targeted assay used bulk TCR-beta CDR3 sequencing to compare sorted memory regulatory T cells with memory conventional CD4 T cells. Paper-wide results and their limitations: The data could not determine whether Treg conversion took place in a particular organ or whether converted Tregs recirculated between nodes and tumor. TCRs shared between the Treg and Tconv subsets were viewed as suggestive of, but not proof of, a common clonal origin. Tracking of the top-100 tumor clones could be carried out in just a couple of patients. Per tissue, roughly 13-22% of Treg TCRs were found to be shared with Tconvs, and this sharing was interpreted as suggesting peripheral Treg induction. In the targeted TCR-seq data, Tregs appeared to be more clonally expanded than Tconvs in all tissues, and lower diversity was found for both subsets in tumor than in lymph nodes. Some of the top 100 tumor clones were detected in invaded and non-invaded nodes, and this detection was taken to suggest recirculation between tumor and draining nodes.

To prepare the library, bulk RNA-seq was applied. The run used an Illumina HiSeq 2500. The authors' pipeline ran thus. For the separate targeted TCR-seq dataset, CDR3 sequences were extracted and quantified from raw reads using MiXCR version 2.1.5 with default parameters. In the separate targeted TCR-seq dataset, TCR-beta clones were defined by the combination of V gene, J gene and CDR3 sequence. In the separate targeted TCR-seq dataset, clones with fewer than three counts were removed, then only the 90% most strongly expressed clones per sample were retained. In the separate targeted TCR-seq dataset, Treg-Tconv overlap was calculated per tissue as the number of shared clones divided by the total number of Treg clones, multiplied by 100. TCRdb reprocessing: public reads trimmed at Q25 with fastp, clones called with MiXCR, in-frame beta chains kept. Rows with one shared CDR3 protein collapse into an entry with the most common genes and DNA. The V and J calls here are based on TCRdb, not the publication. Within this sample are about 3,100 distinct CDR3 sequences, with roughly 47% of them counted one time only. The ten largest clones add up to about 3.4% of the sample.

This clonotype was observed a few times. This receptor's antigen is unknown. Per-nucleotide qualities are absent, and no much larger clonotype sits a single base away. The CDR3 holds 14 amino acids from the cysteine to the phenylalanine. CDR3 DNA is the only sequence kept; it has 42 bases, read in frame from the first base. The V and J ends are trimmed by 0 bases and 1 base, leaving 6 bases between them. Looking up the germline V gene yields CDR1 LGHNA and CDR2 YSLEER. For memory regulatory T cells, the sort was based on CD4+ CD45RA- CD25high cells. Whether a tumor-draining lymph node counted as invaded or non-invaded depended on the presence or absence of metastatic tumor cells. Before staining and sorting, T cells were pre-enriched using a Miltenyi Pan T Cell isolation kit. Immunohistochemistry for estrogen receptor, progesterone receptor, HER2 and Ki-67 was used to characterize the primary tumors. Within a few hours after surgery, fresh surgical tissue was processed by cutting the tissue into small fragments. Tissue fragments were enzymatically digested with Liberase TL plus DNase for about 22 minutes and were then filtered through a 40-micrometer strainer. After DAPI live/dead staining, cells were sorted on a BD FACS Aria II, reaching about 98-99% purity. Sorted cells were lysed in TCL buffer and RNA was purified with a Norgen Single Cell RNA purification kit including DNase treatment.

The sequenced material came from sorted memory Tregs from a lymph node. Read against the paper, the sample's cell subset or site label means: CD45RA-negative sorted CD4+ T cells (memory Tconv or effector/memory Treg). This receptor was identified in a female donor with luminal breast cancer. This sequence uses TRBV4-3 and TRBJ2-5, with the identity of the D gene unclear. The CDR3 reads CASSQEAFQETQYF. The DNA is TGCGCCAGCAGCCAAGAGGCATTCCAAGAGACCCAGTACTTC.